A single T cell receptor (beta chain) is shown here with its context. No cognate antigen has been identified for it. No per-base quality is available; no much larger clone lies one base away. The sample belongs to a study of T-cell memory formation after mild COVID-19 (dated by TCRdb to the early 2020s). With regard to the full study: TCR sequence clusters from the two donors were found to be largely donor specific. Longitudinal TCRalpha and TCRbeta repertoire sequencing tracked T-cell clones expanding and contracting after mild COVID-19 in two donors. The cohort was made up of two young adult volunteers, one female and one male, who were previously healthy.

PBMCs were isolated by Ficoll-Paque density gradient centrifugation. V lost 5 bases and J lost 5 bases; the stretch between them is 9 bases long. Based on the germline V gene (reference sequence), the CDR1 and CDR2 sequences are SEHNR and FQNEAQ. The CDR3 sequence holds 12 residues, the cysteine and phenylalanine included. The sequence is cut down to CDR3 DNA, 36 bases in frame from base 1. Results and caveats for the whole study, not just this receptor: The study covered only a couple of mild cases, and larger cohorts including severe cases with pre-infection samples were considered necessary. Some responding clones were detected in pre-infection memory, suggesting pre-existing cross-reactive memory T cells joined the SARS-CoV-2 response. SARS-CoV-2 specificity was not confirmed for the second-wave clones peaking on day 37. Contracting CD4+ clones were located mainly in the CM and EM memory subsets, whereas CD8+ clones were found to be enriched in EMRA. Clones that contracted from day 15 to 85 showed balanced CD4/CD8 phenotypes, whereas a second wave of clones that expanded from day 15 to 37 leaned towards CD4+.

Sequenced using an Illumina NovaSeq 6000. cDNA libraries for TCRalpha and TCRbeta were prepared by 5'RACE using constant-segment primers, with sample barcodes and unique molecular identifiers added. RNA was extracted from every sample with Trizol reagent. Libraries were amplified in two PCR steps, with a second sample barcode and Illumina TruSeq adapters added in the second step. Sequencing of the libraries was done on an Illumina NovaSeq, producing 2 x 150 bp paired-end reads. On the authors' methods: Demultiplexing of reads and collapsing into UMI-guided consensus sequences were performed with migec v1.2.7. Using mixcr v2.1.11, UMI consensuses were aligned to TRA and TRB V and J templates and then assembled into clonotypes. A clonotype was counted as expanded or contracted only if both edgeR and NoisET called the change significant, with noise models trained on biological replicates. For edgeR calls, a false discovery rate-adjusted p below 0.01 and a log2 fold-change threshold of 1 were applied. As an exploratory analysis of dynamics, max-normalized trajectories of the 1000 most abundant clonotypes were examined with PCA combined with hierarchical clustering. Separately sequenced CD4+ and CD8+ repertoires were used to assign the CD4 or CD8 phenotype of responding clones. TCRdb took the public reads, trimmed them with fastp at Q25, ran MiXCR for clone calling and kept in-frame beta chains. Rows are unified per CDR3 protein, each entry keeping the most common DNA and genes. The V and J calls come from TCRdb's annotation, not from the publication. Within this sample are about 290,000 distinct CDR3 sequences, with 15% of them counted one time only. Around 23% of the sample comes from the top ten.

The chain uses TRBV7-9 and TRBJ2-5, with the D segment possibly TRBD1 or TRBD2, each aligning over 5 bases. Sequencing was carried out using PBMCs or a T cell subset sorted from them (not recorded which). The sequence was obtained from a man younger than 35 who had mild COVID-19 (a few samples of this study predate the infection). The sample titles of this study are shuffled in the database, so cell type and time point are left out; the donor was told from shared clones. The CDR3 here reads CASSHEGETQYF. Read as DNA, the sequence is TGTGCCAGCAGCCACGAGGGGGAGACCCAGTACTTC.